The text below deals with one T cell receptor (beta chain). Its matching antigen is unknown. TCRdb keeps only in-frame clones here, not all; method: immunoSEQ multiplex PCR. The table records 65,000 to 95,000 clones, 75% to 95% of them present only once. This sample was taken from a study of OX40 agonist ivuxolimab in advanced cancers. Overall study findings and caveats: Expanded clones were, on average, more numerous in CD8+ T cells than in CD4+.

The sample was CD4+ or CD8+ T cells sorted from blood, taken in a trial of the OX40 agonist ivuxolimab. This clonotype was sampled from an adult with an advanced solid tumor such as melanoma, head and neck, liver or kidney cancer.

The DNA for the CDR3 is TGTGCCAGCAGTGAGGACAGGCTACTCGCCGGGGAGCTGTTTTTT. Protein: CASSEDRLLAGELFF. The V gene is TRBV2, the J gene TRBJ2-2; 7 bases are a match to TRBD1. Germline V CDR1 and CDR2: SNHLY, FYNNEI. The CDR3 consists of 15 residues. Losses at the gene ends were 3 bases for V and 6 bases for J; bases not matched to a gene: 7.